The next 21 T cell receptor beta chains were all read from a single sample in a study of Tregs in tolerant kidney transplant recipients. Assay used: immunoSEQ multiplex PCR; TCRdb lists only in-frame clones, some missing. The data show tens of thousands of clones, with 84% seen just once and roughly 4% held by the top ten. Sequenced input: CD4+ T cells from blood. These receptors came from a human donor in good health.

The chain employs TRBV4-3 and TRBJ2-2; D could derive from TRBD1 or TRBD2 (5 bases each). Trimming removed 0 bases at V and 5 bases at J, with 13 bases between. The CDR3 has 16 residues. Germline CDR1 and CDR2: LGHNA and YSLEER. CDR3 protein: CASSQDRGFRTGELFF. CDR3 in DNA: TGCGCCAGCAGCCAAGATCGGGGCTTCAGAACCGGGGAGCTGTTTTTT.

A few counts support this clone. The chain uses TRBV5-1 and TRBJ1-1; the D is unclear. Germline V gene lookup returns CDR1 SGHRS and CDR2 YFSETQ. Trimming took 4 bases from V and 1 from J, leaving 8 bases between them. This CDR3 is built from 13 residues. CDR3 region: CASSDQPNTEAFF. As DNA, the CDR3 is TGCGCCAGCAGCGATCAACCGAACACTGAAGCTTTCTTT.

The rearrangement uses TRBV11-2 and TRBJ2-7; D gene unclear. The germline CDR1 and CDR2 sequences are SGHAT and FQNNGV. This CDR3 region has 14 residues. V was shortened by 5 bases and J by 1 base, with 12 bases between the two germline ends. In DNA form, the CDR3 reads TGTGCCAGCAGCCCAATATTTGAATCCTACGAGCAGTACTTC. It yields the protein CASSPIFESYEQYF.

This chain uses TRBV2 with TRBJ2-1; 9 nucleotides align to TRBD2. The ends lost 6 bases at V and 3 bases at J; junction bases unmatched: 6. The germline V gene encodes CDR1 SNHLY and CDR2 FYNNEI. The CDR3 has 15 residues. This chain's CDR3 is CASRRLAGNYNEQFF. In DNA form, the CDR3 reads TGTGCCAGCAGGAGGCTAGCGGGGAACTACAATGAGCAGTTCTTC. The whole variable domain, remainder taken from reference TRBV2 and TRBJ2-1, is EPEVTQTPSHQVTQMGQEVILRCVPISNHLYFYWYRQILGQKVEFLVSFYNNEISEKSEIFDDQFSVERPDGSNFTLKIRSTKLEDSAMYFCASRRLAGNYNEQFFGPGTRLTVL.

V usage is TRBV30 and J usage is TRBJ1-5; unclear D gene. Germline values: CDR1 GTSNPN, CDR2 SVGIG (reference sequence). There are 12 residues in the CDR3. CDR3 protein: CAFSGPNQPQHF. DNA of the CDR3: TGTGCTTTCTCCGGGCCCAATCAGCCCCAGCATTTT.

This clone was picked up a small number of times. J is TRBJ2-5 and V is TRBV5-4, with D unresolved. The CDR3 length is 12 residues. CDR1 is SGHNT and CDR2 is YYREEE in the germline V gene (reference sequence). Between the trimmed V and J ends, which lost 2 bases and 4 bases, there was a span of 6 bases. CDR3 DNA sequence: TGTGCCAGCAGCTTTAATGCAGAGACCCAGTACTTC. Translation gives CASSFNAETQYF.

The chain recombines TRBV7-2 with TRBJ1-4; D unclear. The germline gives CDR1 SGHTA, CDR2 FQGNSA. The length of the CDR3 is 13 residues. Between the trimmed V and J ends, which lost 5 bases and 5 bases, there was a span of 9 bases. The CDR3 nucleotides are TGTGCCAGCAGCCGTTCAGCGAATGAAAAACTGTTTTTT. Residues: CASSRSANEKLFF.

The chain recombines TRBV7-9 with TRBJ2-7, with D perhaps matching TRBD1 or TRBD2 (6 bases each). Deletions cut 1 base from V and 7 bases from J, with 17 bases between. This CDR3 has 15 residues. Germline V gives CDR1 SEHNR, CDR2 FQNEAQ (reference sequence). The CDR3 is CASSLDGGPHMEQYF. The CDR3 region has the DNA TGTGCCAGCAGCTTAGATGGGGGGCCCCACATGGAGCAGTACTTC.

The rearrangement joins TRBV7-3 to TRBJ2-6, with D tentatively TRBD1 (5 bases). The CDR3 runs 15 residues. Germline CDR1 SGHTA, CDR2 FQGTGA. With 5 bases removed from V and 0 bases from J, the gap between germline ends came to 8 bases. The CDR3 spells CASSLQASGANVLTF. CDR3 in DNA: TGTGCCAGCAGCCTACAGGCCTCTGGGGCCAACGTCCTGACTTTC.

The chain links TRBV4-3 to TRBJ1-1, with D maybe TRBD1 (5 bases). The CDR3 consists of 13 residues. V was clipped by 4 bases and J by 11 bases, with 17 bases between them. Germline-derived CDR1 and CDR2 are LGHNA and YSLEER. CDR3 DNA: TGCGCCAGCAGCCGTTGGGGCCGCCGGGACGCTTTCTTT. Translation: CASSRWGRRDAFF.

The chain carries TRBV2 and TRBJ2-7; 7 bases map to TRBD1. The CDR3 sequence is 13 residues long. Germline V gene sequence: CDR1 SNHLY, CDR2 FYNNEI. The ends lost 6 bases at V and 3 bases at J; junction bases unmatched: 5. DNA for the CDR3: TGTGCCAGCAGCTTGACAGGGAGCTACGAGCAGTACTTC. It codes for CASSLTGSYEQYF. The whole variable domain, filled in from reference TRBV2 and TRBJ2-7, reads EPEVTQTPSHQVTQMGQEVILRCVPISNHLYFYWYRQILGQKVEFLVSFYNNEISEKSEIFDDQFSVERPDGSNFTLKIRSTKLEDSAMYFCASSLTGSYEQYFGPGTRLTVT.

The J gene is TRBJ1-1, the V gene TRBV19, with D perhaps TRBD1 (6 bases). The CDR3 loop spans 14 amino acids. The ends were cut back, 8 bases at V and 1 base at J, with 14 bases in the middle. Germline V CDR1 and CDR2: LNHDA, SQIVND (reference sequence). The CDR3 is CASSDSFKNTEAFF. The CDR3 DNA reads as TGTGCCAGTTCGGACAGCTTTAAGAACACTGAAGCTTTCTTT.

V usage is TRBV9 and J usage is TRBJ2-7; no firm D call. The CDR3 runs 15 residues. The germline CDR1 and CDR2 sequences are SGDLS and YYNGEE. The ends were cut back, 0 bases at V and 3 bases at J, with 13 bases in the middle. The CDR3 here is CASSVAAGGDYEQYF. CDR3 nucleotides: TGTGCCAGCAGCGTAGCTGCCGGTGGGGACTACGAGCAGTACTTC.

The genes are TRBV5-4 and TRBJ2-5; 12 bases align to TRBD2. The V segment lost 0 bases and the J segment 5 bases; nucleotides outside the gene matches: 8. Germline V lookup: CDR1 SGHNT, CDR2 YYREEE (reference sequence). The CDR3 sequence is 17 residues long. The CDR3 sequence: CASSLGLAGGRGETQYF. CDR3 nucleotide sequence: TGTGCCAGCAGCTTGGGCCTAGCGGGGGGGAGAGGGGAGACCCAGTACTTC.

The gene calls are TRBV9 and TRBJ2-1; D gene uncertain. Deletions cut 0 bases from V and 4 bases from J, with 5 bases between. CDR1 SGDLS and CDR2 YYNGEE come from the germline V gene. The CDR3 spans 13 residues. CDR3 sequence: CASSVDGYNEQFF. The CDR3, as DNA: TGTGCCAGCAGCGTAGACGGATACAATGAGCAGTTCTTC.

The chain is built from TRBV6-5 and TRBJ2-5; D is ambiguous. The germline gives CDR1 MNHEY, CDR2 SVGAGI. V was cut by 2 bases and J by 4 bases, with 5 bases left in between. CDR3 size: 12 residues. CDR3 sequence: CASSYAPETQYF. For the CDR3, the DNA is TGTGCCAGCAGTTACGCCCCAGAGACCCAGTACTTC.

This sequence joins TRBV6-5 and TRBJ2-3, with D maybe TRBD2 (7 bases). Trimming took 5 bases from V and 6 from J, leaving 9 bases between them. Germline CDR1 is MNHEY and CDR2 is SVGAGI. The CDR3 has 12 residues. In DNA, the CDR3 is TGTGCCAGCAGTCGGGGGGCGGATACGCAGTATTTT. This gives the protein CASSRGADTQYF.

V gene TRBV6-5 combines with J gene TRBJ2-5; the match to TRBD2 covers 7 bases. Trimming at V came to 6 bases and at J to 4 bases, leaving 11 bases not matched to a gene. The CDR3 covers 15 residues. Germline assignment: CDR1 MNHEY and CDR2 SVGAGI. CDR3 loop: CASSQRGRGVETQYF. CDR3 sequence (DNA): TGTGCCAGCAGCCAGAGGGGACGGGGGGTAGAGACCCAGTACTTC.

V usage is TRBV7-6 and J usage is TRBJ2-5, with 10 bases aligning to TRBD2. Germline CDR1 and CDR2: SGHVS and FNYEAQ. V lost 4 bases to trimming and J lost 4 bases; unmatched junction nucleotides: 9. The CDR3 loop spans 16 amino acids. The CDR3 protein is CASSSHLAGGRETQYF. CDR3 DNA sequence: TGTGCCAGCAGCTCCCATTTAGCGGGGGGCCGAGAGACCCAGTACTTC.

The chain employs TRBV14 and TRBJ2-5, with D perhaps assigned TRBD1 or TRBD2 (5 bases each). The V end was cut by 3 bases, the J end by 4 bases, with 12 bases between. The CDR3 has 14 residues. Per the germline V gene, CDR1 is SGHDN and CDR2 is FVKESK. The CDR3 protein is CASSQGFGGETQYF. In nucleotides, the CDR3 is TGTGCCAGCAGCCAGGGCTTTGGGGGAGAGACCCAGTACTTC.

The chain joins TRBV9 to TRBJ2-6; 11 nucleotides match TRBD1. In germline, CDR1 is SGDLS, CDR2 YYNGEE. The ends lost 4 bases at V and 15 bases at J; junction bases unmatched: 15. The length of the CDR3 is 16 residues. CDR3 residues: CASSPTAWTGGQALTF. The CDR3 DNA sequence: TGTGCCAGCAGCCCGACCGCCTGGACAGGGGGCCAGGCCCTGACTTTC. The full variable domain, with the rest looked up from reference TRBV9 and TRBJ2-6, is DSGVTQTPKHLITATGQRVTLRCSPRSGDLSVYWYQQSLDQGLQFLIQYYNGEERAKGNILERFSAQQFPDLHSELNLSSLELGDSALYFCASSPTAWTGGQALTFGAGSRLTVL.